Included here is one T cell receptor (beta chain) sequence, with context. This sample was included in a study of blood T cell repertoires in COVID-19. In the study overall: Sites in the United States, Italy and Spain provided acute and convalescent COVID-19 samples. The cDNA or gDNA used as material had been derived from T cells, B-cell-depleted T cells, or PBMCs.

This CDR3 region has 16 residues. Trimming at V came to 4 bases and at J to 1 base, leaving 5 bases not matched to a gene. Germline V gives CDR1 LGHDT, CDR2 YNNKEL (reference sequence). Per the authors' pipeline: It was from reference gene primer amplification that nucleated cell counts were estimated. The method was immunoSEQ multiplex PCR; TCRdb's version includes in-frame clones alone and lacks a portion of them. That table gives V, J and clone size, and the DNA gave D and trimming. The data show some 89,000 clones, just under 90% seen once. The source material was peripheral blood. This receptor was obtained from a human donor in a cohort sampled during active COVID-19. The chain employs TRBV3-1 (or the pseudogene TRBV3-2) and TRBJ2-2, with 8 bases lining up with TRBD2. The chain's CDR3 is CASSPRTSRNTGELFF. In nucleotides, the CDR3 is TGTGCCAGCAGCCCTAGGACTAGCAGGAACACCGGGGAGCTGTTTTTT.